This TCR beta chain was sequenced during a study of blood T cell repertoires in COVID-19. Study details: Acute-phase and convalescent COVID-19 samples originated in the United States, Italy and Spain. Nucleic acid was either cDNA or gDNA, and it came from T cells, B-cell-depleted T cells, or PBMCs.

With respect to this clone: The sample has other DNA sequences that encode this CDR3 too.

The CDR3 totals 13 residues. CDR1 is MDHEN and CDR2 is SYDVKM in the germline V gene. Trimming removed 3 bases from V and 2 bases from J; junction bases left unmatched: 0. Per the authors' pipeline: Counts of nucleated cells, estimated from reference gene primer amplification, were obtained. Using immunoSEQ multiplex PCR, the repertoire was profiled, and TCRdb retains in-frame clones only, with some absent. That table gives V, J and clone size, and the DNA gave D and trimming. The sample has around 31,000 clones, roughly 90% seen once. Sequencing used peripheral blood. The receptor comes from a human donor with active COVID-19. The donor label of this sample is uncertain. The chain links TRBV28 to TRBJ1-2; 7 bases are a match to TRBD1. CDR3 in DNA: TGTGCCAGCAGTTTGACAGGGAACTATGGCTACACCTTC. As protein: CASSLTGNYGYTF.